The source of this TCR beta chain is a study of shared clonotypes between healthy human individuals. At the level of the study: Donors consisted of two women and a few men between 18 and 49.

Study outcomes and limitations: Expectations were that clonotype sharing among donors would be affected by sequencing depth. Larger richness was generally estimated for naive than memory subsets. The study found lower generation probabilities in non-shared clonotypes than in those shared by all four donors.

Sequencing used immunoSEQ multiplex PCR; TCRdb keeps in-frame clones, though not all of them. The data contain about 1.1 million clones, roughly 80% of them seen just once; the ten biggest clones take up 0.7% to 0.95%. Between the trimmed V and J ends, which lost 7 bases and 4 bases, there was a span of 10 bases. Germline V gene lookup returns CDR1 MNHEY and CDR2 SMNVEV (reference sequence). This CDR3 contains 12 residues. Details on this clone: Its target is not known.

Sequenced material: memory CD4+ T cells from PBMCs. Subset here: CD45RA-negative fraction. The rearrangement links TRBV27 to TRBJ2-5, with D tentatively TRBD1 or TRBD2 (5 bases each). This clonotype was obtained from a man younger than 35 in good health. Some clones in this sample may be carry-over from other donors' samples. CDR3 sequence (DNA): TGTGCCAGCACGGGGCCTACAGAGACCCAGTACTTC. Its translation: CASTGPTETQYF.